A single sample gave rise to the 6 T cell receptor beta chains below, sequenced in a study of blood T cell repertoires in COVID-19. Generated by immunoSEQ multiplex PCR, the TCRdb table keeps only in-frame clones and is missing some. The sample consists of about 60,000 clones, roughly 80% of them appearing once. The specimen sequenced was PBMCs or T cells enriched from blood (not recorded which). These receptors all come from a woman aged 40 to 50 with acute COVID-19.

This clone was counted a few times. The V and J genes are TRBV15 and TRBJ1-1; no clear D. V was cut by 5 bases and J by 2 bases, with 9 bases left in between. Germline V CDR1 and CDR2: LNHNV, YYDKDF (reference sequence). The CDR3 is 13 amino acids. CDR3 DNA sequence: TGTGCCACCAGCTCGATGGCAAACACTGAAGCTTTCTTT. It yields the protein CATSSMANTEAFF.

The genes are TRBV29-1 and TRBJ2-3; weak D call: TRBD2 (5 bases). V lost 4 bases and J 3 bases, leaving 8 bases between the germline ends. The CDR3 runs 12 residues. Germline values: CDR1 SQVTM, CDR2 ANQGSEA. The CDR3 DNA reads TGCAGCGTTGCCCGGGATACAGATACGCAGTATTTT. This encodes CSVARDTDTQYF.

This clone has a handful of counts. The genes are TRBV7-2 and TRBJ2-2; 11 bases are a match to TRBD2. CDR3 length: 18 amino acids. The V segment lost 3 bases and the J segment 1 base; nucleotides outside the gene matches: 7. Germline V gene data show CDR1 as SGHTA and CDR2 as FQGNSA. The CDR3 sequence is CASSFRLAGGLNTGELFF. The CDR3 nucleotides are TGTGCCAGCAGCTTCCGCCTAGCGGGGGGCCTGAACACCGGGGAGCTGTTTTTT.

The chain joins TRBV5-4 to TRBJ2-1, with 10 bases that match TRBD2. V was pared by 4 bases and J by 5 bases, with 6 bases of the junction left unmatched. The V gene's germline CDR1 is SGHNT and CDR2 YYREEE (reference sequence). CDR3 length: 15 amino acids. CDR3: CASSRPSGRDNEQFF. DNA of the CDR3: TGTGCCAGCAGCCGACCTAGCGGGAGAGACAATGAGCAGTTCTTC. The whole variable domain, filled in from reference TRBV5-4 and TRBJ2-1, reads ETGVTQSPTHLIKTRGQQVTLRCSSQSGHNTVSWYQQALGQGPQFIFQYYREEENGRGNFPPRFSGLQFPNYSSELNVNALELDDSALYLCASSRPSGRDNEQFFGPGTRLTVL.

This sequence joins TRBV11-2 and TRBJ1-5, with D possibly TRBD1 on 5 matching bases. This CDR3 spans 13 amino acids. Deletions cut 5 bases from V and 11 bases from J, with 16 bases between. Germline V CDR1 and CDR2: SGHAT, FQNNGV. DNA of the CDR3: TGTGCCAGCAGCCGGGGACCTGGGGGGGCCCAGCATTTT. Protein: CASSRGPGGAQHF.

The sample holds one count of this clone. The rearrangement uses TRBV7-2 and TRBJ1-5, with a weak D call TRBD1 (6 bases). V dropped 4 bases and J dropped 3 bases, with 10 bases sitting between them. Germline assignment: CDR1 SGHTA and CDR2 FQGNSA. The CDR3 is made up of 14 amino acids. The CDR3 sequence: CASSYGQFNQPQHF. Written as DNA, the CDR3 is TGTGCCAGCAGCTACGGACAGTTCAATCAGCCCCAGCATTTT.